The next 17 T cell receptor beta chains were all read from a single sample in a study of blood T cell repertoires in COVID-19. TCRdb keeps only in-frame clones here, not all; method: immunoSEQ multiplex PCR. The profile shows some 370,000 clones, about 89% of them singletons. Sequencing input: peripheral blood. These receptors were collected from a man in his forties with acute or convalescent COVID-19.

The chain combines TRBV19 with TRBJ1-6; the D gene is possibly TRBD1 (6 bases). Trimming pared 6 bases from V and 10 bases from J, leaving 10 bases between. The germline V gene encodes CDR1 LNHDA and CDR2 SQIVND (reference sequence). The CDR3 is 12 residues long. CDR3 loop: CASSSTGSPLHF. CDR3 coding DNA: TGTGCCAGTAGCTCGACAGGATCACCCCTCCACTTT.

The V and J genes are TRBV6-5 and TRBJ2-7; 7 nucleotides line up with TRBD2. J was trimmed by 3 bases and V by 2 bases; bases with no gene match: 7. CDR3 length: 15 residues. Germline V CDR1 and CDR2: MNHEY, SVGAGI. The CDR3 is CASSYAGEDVYEQYF. DNA of the CDR3: TGTGCCAGCAGTTACGCGGGAGAGGATGTCTACGAGCAGTACTTC.

This rearrangement joins TRBV6-6 to TRBJ1-5; 9 bases are a match to TRBD1. CDR1 is MNHNY, CDR2 SVGAGI, per germline (reference sequence). Germline trimming cut 6 bases from V and 0 bases from J; bases unmatched to any gene: 3. The CDR3 is 15 residues long. This CDR3 reads CASSQQGASNQPQHF. In nucleotides, the CDR3 is TGTGCCAGCAGCCAACAGGGGGCTAGCAATCAGCCCCAGCATTTT.

CDR3 protein: CASNGLDGYTF. DNA for the CDR3: TGTGCCAGCAACGGGTTGGATGGCTACACCTTC. The rearrangement joins TRBV21-1 to TRBJ1-2. TRBV21-1 is annotated as a pseudogene. The CDR3 is made up of 11 amino acids.

This clone occurred a few times. The chain recombines TRBV19 with TRBJ2-1; TRBD2 agrees at 12 bases. Germline CDR1 is LNHDA and CDR2 is SQIVND (reference sequence). The CDR3 consists of 15 residues. V lost 3 bases, J lost 6 bases, and 3 bases stayed unmatched. CDR3 nucleotide sequence: TGTGCCAGTAGTATCTCTAGCGGGGGGGGCAATGAGCAGTTCTTC. This translates into CASSISSGGGNEQFF.

V usage is TRBV5-1 and J usage is TRBJ2-4; TRBD2 matches 8 bases. Per germline, CDR1 SGHRS and CDR2 YFSETQ. The junction had 9 bases not matched to a gene; V was cut back by 5 bases and J by 8 bases. The CDR3 runs 14 residues. CDR3 region: CASRAGGGLDIQYF. The CDR3 DNA reads as TGCGCCAGCAGGGCGGGAGGAGGGTTGGACATTCAGTACTTC.

CDR3 nucleotides: TGTGCCAGCATCCAGGGCAATACGCAGTATTTT. Residues: CASIQGNTQYF. The V and J genes are TRBV7-2 and TRBJ2-3; possibly TRBD1 for D (5 bases). V shed 7 bases and J shed 7 bases, with 9 bases lying between them. CDR3 length: 11 residues. Per the germline V gene, CDR1 is SGHTA and CDR2 is FQGNSA.

The rearrangement uses TRBV11-1 and TRBJ1-6; 7 bases align to TRBD1. The germline gives CDR1 SGHAT, CDR2 FQDESV (reference sequence). The V segment lost 5 bases and the J segment 3 bases; nucleotides outside the gene matches: 4. The CDR3 loop spans 15 amino acids. In nucleotides, the CDR3 is TGTGCCAGCAGCGGGACAGCCTTCTATAATTCACCCCTCCACTTT. Its protein is CASSGTAFYNSPLHF.

V usage is TRBV6-2 or TRBV6-3 and J usage is TRBJ1-1; D unresolved. CDR1 is MNHEY and CDR2 is SVGEGT in the germline V gene. CDR3 length: 13 residues. The V end was cut by 5 bases, the J end by 2 bases, with 9 bases between. In DNA, the CDR3 is TGTGCCAGCAGTCTGCGTGAAAACACTGAAGCTTTCTTT. Protein sequence: CASSLRENTEAFF.

J is TRBJ2-3 and V is TRBV5-4; D is unclear. The CDR3 contains 13 residues. V lost 3 bases and J lost 6, with 11 bases in between. CDR1 is SGHNT and CDR2 is YYREEE in the germline V gene (reference sequence). CDR3 loop: CASSSLTPDTQYF. The CDR3 DNA is TGTGCCAGCAGCTCATTGACTCCCGATACGCAGTATTTT. Looking up the rest from reference TRBV5-4 and TRBJ2-3 gives the full variable domain: ETGVTQSPTHLIKTRGQQVTLRCSSQSGHNTVSWYQQALGQGPQFIFQYYREEENGRGNFPPRFSGLQFPNYSSELNVNALELDDSALYLCASSSLTPDTQYFGPGTRLTVL.

The chain recombines TRBV10-2 with TRBJ1-3, with D possibly matching TRBD1 (5 bases). The CDR3 contains 15 residues. Trimming took 2 bases from V and 3 from J, leaving 11 bases between them. The germline CDR1 and CDR2 sequences are WSHSY and SAAADI. The CDR3 loop reads CASSEQGSYGNTIYF. The CDR3 coding sequence is TGCGCCAGCAGTGAGCAGGGATCCTATGGAAACACCATATATTTT.

A few counts support this clone. V and J are TRBV21-1 and TRBJ1-1; TRBD1, the table's D call, was not compared with the DNA. TRBV21-1 is a documented pseudogene. The CDR3 has 17 amino acids. The CDR3 spells CASSNHRQGASNTEAFF. The CDR3 DNA is TGTGCCAGCAGCAACCACCGACAGGGGGCATCGAACACTGAAGCTTTCTTT.

The chain joins TRBV19 to TRBJ1-2; D unclear. CDR3 length: 14 residues. V was cut by 0 bases and J by 0 bases, with 5 bases left in between. The V gene's germline CDR1 is LNHDA and CDR2 SQIVND (reference sequence). CDR3 nucleotides: TGTGCCAGTAGTATAGAGCCAGCTAACTATGGCTACACCTTC. Translation: CASSIEPANYGYTF.

V is TRBV10-3 and J is TRBJ1-3; D is unclear. Germline CDR1 ENHRY, CDR2 SYGVKD. The V end lost 4 bases, the J end lost 2 bases, and 15 bases lay between the germline ends. This CDR3 has 16 amino acids. The chain's CDR3 is CAISALADKTGNTIYF. CDR3 nucleotides: TGTGCCATCAGTGCTCTTGCGGATAAAACTGGAAACACCATATATTTT.

The chain carries TRBV4-1 and TRBJ1-4; D possibly corresponds to TRBD1 (6 bases). The CDR3 runs 15 residues. Deletions cut 0 bases from V and 7 bases from J, with 12 bases between. Germline CDR1 MGHRA, CDR2 YSYEKL. CDR3 amino acids: CASSQDTGPGEKLFF. DNA for the CDR3: TGCGCCAGCAGCCAAGACACAGGGCCCGGTGAAAAACTGTTTTTT.

This chain links TRBV3-1 (or the pseudogene TRBV3-2) with TRBJ1-2; possible D gene TRBD1, 5 bases. Germline CDR1 reads LGHDT; CDR2 reads YNNKEL (reference sequence). CDR3 length: 15 amino acids. Trimming took off 1 base at V and 6 bases at J, with 15 bases between the two ends. The DNA of the CDR3 is TGTGCCAGCAGCCAAGGATGGGGGGGTTTTGATGGCTACACCTTC. Protein sequence: CASSQGWGGFDGYTF.

CDR3 sequence (DNA): TGTGCCAGCAGTGAAGATCGGGGAGGGGAGCTGTTTTTT. As protein: CASSEDRGGELFF. The V call is TRBV6-1, the J call TRBJ2-2; D is possibly TRBD2 (5 bases). The CDR3 runs 13 residues. The V end lost 1 base, the J end lost 8 bases, and 8 bases lay between the germline ends. Germline CDR1 MNHNS, CDR2 SASEGT.